A selection of T cell receptor beta chains follows, all from one sample in a study of OX40 agonist ivuxolimab in advanced cancers. Sequencing was performed with immunoSEQ multiplex PCR; in TCRdb, only in-frame clones are kept and a portion is missing. The sample shows 80,000 or so clones, just over 90% of them seen only once. This specimen consisted of CD4+ or CD8+ T cells sorted from blood, obtained in a trial of the OX40 agonist ivuxolimab. All receptors come from an adult with an advanced solid tumor such as melanoma, head and neck, liver or kidney cancer. Both conserved end residues are part of each CDR3. The D gene is left open where the match is weak. Size values are once, few and many counts, or a class for expanded clones, and some rows have none.

TRBJ2-7 TRBD1 TRBV28 . CASSFRQGASEQYF TGTGCCAGCAGTTTCAGGCAGGGGGCTAGCGAGCAGTACTTC
TRBJ2-3 . TRBV27 . CASSSPILQGTDTQYF TGTGCCAGCAGTTCCCCAATACTCCAGGGCACAGATACGCAGTATTTT
TRBJ2-1 TRBD2 TRBV4-3 . CASSPSKREVYNEQFF TGCGCCAGCAGCCCGAGCAAGCGGGAGGTCTACAATGAGCAGTTCTTC
TRBJ1-1 . TRBV4-3 . CASSQDSGAGTEAFF TGCGCCAGCAGCCAAGATAGCGGAGCGGGCACTGAAGCTTTCTTT
TRBJ2-7 . TRBV28 . CASSFRGNPREQYF TGTGCCAGCAGTTTTCGTGGGAACCCCCGGGAGCAGTACTTC
TRBJ1-1 TRBD1 TRBV7-3 . CASSFTQGVWTEAFF TGTGCCAGCAGCTTTACTCAGGGGGTTTGGACTGAAGCTTTCTTT
TRBJ1-5 . TRBV7-9 . CASARANQPQHF TGTGCCAGCGCCAGGGCGAATCAGCCCCAGCATTTT
TRBJ1-1 . TRBV27 . CASTGRVNTEAFF TGTGCCAGCACCGGACGGGTGAACACTGAAGCTTTCTTT
TRBJ1-1 . TRBV19 . CASSSTTRETEAFF TGTGCCAGTAGTTCCACGACTCGGGAGACTGAAGCTTTCTTT
TRBJ1-1 . TRBV7-3 once CASSLDAATEAFF TGTGCCAGCAGCTTAGATGCGGCCACTGAAGCTTTCTTT
TRBJ2-7 TRBD1 TRBV7-9 . CASSPRPRDRDYEQYF TGTGCCAGCAGCCCAAGGCCCCGGGACAGGGACTACGAGCAGTACTTC
TRBJ2-3 TRBD2 TRBV27 . CASSFRREGPDTQYF TGTGCCAGCAGTTTTAGGCGGGAGGGCCCAGATACGCAGTATTTT
TRBJ2-7 . TRBV5-4 once CASSFSRDYEQYF TGTGCCAGCAGCTTTTCCAGGGACTACGAGCAGTACTTC
TRBJ1-1 . TRBV4-1 . CASSPREVPNTEAFF TGCGCCAGCAGCCCCAGGGAGGTCCCGAACACTGAAGCTTTCTTT
TRBJ1-3 TRBD1 TRBV7-8 once CASSSGQGSGNTIYF TGTGCCAGCAGCTCAGGACAGGGCTCTGGAAACACCATATATTTT
TRBJ1-4 TRBD1 TRBV7-6 . CASSLGKQGHEKLFF TGTGCCAGCAGCTTAGGGAAACAGGGGCATGAAAAACTGTTTTTT
TRBJ2-7 TRBD2 TRBV4-1 . CASSPQRGAYEQYF TGCGCCAGCAGCCCTCAGCGGGGGGCCTACGAGCAGTACTTC
TRBJ1-5 . TRBV6-4 . CASSAIWGSNQPQHF TGTGCCAGCAGCGCCATTTGGGGGTCCAATCAGCCCCAGCATTTT
TRBJ2-5 . TRBV27 . CASSATVRQETQYF TGTGCCAGCAGTGCAACGGTCCGCCAAGAGACCCAGTACTTC
TRBJ2-1 . TRBV7-6 . CASSLDLGPPYNEQFF TGTGCCAGCAGCTTAGATCTGGGACCCCCCTACAATGAGCAGTTCTTC
TRBJ2-1 TRBD2 TRBV19 . CASALAGGGNEQFF TGTGCCAGTGCTTTAGCGGGAGGGGGCAATGAGCAGTTCTTC
TRBJ2-7 TRBD1 TRBV25-1 . CASNCRQGAGEQYF TGTGCCAGCAATTGTCGACAGGGGGCAGGCGAGCAGTACTTC
TRBJ1-4 . TRBV13 once CASSLGQEVREKLFF TGTGCCAGCAGCTTAGGCCAGGAGGTCCGGGAAAAACTGTTTTTT